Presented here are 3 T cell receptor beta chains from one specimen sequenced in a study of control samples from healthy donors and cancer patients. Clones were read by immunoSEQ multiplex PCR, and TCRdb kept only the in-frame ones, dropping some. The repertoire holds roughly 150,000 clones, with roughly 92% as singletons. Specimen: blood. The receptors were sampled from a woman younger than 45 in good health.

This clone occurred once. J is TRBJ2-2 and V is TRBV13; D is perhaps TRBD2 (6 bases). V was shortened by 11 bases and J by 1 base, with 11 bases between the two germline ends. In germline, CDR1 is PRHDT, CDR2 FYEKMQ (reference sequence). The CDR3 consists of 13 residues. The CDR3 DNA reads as TGTGCCTCCGGGACTCAGAACACCGGGGAGCTGTTTTTT. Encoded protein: CASGTQNTGELFF.

This CDR3 reads CASSELESNYGYTF. DNA of the CDR3: TGTGCCAGCAGTGAATTAGAGAGTAACTATGGCTACACCTTC. The chain combines TRBV25-1 with TRBJ1-2; D not certain. V was cut by 1 base and J by 1 base, with 7 bases left in between. CDR1 is MGHDK, CDR2 SYGVNS, per germline. CDR3 length: 14 amino acids.

The CDR3 bases are TGTGCCAGCAGTTTAGGGCCGCTCCCTAGCACAGATACGCAGTATTTT. Translation gives CASSLGPLPSTDTQYF. The chain joins TRBV27 to TRBJ2-3; D is uncertain. CDR1 MNHEY and CDR2 SMNVEV come from the germline V gene (reference sequence). CDR3 length equals 16 residues. V lost 2 bases and J lost 0, with 12 bases in between.